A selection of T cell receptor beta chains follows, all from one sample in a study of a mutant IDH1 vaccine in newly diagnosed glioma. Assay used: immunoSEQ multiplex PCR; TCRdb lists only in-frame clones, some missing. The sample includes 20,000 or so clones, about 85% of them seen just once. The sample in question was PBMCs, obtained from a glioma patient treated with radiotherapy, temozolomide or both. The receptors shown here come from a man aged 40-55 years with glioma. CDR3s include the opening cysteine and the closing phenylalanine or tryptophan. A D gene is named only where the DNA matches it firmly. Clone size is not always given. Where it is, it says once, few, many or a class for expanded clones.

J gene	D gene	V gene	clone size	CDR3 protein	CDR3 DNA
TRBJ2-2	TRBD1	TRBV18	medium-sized	CASSPPTTGRAGELFF	TGTGCCAGCTCACCACCGACGACAGGGCGGGCCGGGGAGCTGTTTTTT
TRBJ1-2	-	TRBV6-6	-	CASSPDGSSGYTF	TGTGCCAGCAGCCCCGATGGTTCCTCTGGCTACACCTTC
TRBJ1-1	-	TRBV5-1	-	CASSPLVAGEAFF	TGCGCCAGCAGCCCCCTTGTTGCGGGGGAAGCTTTCTTT
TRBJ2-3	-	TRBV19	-	CASSSWLGQYF	TGTGCCAGTAGTAGCTGGTTGGGGCAGTATTTT
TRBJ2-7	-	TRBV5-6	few	CASSLRTSLNHEQYF	TGTGCCAGCAGCCTGAGGACGTCTCTAAACCACGAGCAGTACTTC
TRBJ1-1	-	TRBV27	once	CASSSRDSTEAFF	TGTGCCAGCAGTTCACGGGATTCCACTGAAGCTTTCTTT
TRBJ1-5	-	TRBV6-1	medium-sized	CASSVGHLRQANQPQHF	TGTGCCAGCAGTGTGGGGCACTTACGACAAGCCAATCAGCCCCAGCATTTT
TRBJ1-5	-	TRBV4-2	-	CASSLMGQVGVNQPQHF	TGTGCCAGCAGCCTAATGGGGCAGGTTGGCGTCAATCAGCCCCAGCATTTT
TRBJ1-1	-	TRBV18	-	CASSLDLKNTEAFF	TGTGCCAGCTCACTGGACCTTAAAAACACTGAAGCTTTCTTT
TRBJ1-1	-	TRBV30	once	CAWNPPTSNTEAFF	TGTGCCTGGAACCCCCCGACAAGCAACACTGAAGCTTTCTTT
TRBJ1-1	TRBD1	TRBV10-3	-	CAISDSGQPNTEAFF	TGTGCCATCAGTGATTCGGGACAGCCGAACACTGAAGCTTTCTTT
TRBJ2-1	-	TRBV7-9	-	CASSLVGNEQFF	TGTGCCAGCAGCTTAGTCGGGAATGAGCAGTTCTTC
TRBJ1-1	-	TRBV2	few	CASSERRTGGTEAFF	TGTGCCAGCAGTGAAAGGAGAACCGGGGGGACTGAAGCTTTCTTT
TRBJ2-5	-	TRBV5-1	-	CASSLEGSMGAGAQETQYF	TGCGCCAGCAGCTTGGAGGGTTCTATGGGGGCAGGAGCTCAAGAGACCCAGTACTTC
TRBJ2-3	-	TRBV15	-	CATSRDGATRSDTQYF	TGTGCCACCAGCAGAGATGGGGCCACACGGTCAGATACGCAGTATTTT
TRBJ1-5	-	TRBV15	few	CATSRGALFNQPQHF	TGTGCCACCAGCAGGGGGGCTCTTTTCAATCAGCCCCAGCATTTT
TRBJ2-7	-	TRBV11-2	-	CASSLASGDSYEQYF	TGTGCCAGCAGCTTAGCCTCAGGGGACTCCTACGAGCAGTACTTC
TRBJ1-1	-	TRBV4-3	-	CASSQGVNTEAFF	TGCGCCAGCAGCCAAGGGGTGAACACTGAAGCTTTCTTT
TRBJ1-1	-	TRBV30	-	CAWSVGGEAFF	TGTGCCTGGAGTGTAGGTGGAGAGGCTTTCTTT
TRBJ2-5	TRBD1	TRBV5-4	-	CASSSAVKDRGKETQYF	TGTGCCAGCAGCAGCGCCGTCAAGGACAGGGGGAAAGAGACCCAGTACTTC
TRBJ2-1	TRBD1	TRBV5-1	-	CASSPGQPNWYNEQFF	TGCGCCAGCAGCCCGGGACAGCCTAATTGGTACAATGAGCAGTTCTTC
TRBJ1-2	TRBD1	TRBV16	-	CASSQIRDRGHPYYGYTF	TGTGCCAGCAGCCAAATCCGGGACAGGGGCCATCCTTATTATGGCTACACCTTC
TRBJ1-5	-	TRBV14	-	CASSQLGNSPQHF	TGTGCCAGCAGCCAATTAGGTAATTCGCCCCAGCATTTT
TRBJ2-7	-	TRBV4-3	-	CASSQEVGRTPGEQYF	TGCGCCAGCAGCCAAGAGGTCGGCAGGACCCCTGGAGAGCAGTACTTC
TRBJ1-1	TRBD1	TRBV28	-	CASEFSGGGRGGTEAFF	TGTGCCAGTGAATTCTCAGGGGGCGGGAGAGGGGGGACTGAAGCTTTCTTT
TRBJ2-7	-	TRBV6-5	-	CASSAQGSRNEQYF	TGTGCCAGCAGTGCACAGGGTTCGAGGAACGAGCAGTACTTC
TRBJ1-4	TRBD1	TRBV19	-	CATQGTGGEKLFF	TGTGCCACCCAGGGAACAGGGGGTGAAAAACTGTTTTTT
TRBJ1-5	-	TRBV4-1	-	CASSQQGFSNQPQHF	TGCGCCAGCAGCCAACAGGGGTTTAGCAATCAGCCCCAGCATTTT
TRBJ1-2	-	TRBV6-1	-	CASSEATTKGVDGYTF	TGTGCCAGCAGTGAAGCCACTACCAAGGGCGTTGATGGCTACACCTTC
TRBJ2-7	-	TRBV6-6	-	CASKGTNPYEQYF	TGTGCCAGCAAAGGCACAAATCCCTACGAGCAGTACTTC
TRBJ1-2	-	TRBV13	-	CASSLGQGQGAYGYTF	TGTGCCAGCAGCTTAGGACAGGGTCAAGGTGCTTATGGCTACACCTTC
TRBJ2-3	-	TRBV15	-	CATSRDGGGGGTQYF	TGTGCCACCAGCAGAGATGGGGGAGGTGGGGGGACGCAGTATTTT
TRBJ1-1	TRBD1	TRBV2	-	CASSHRTGMNTEAFF	TGTGCCAGCAGCCATCGGACAGGGATGAACACTGAAGCTTTCTTT
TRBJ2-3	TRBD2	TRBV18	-	CASSRRSGGGEDTQYF	TGTGCCAGCTCACGACGTAGCGGGGGGGGAGAAGATACGCAGTATTTT
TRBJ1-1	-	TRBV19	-	CASKRGTANTEAFF	TGTGCCAGTAAGCGCGGAACTGCCAACACTGAAGCTTTCTTT